Below, 8 T cell receptor beta chains from the same sample are listed, as sequenced in a study of shared clonotypes between healthy human individuals (dated by TCRdb to about 2020). The method behind the library was the immunoSEQ multiplex PCR assay. Not all clones reach the TCRdb copy of this immuneACCESS table, which keeps in-frame sequences only. Checked studies attribute under half of the gap to unresolved V genes and leave the rest unexplained. For this sample there are some 2.4 million clones; 93% appear just once. The ten largest account for more than 0.35% of the sample. What was sequenced was naive CD4+ T cells from PBMCs. In light of the paper, this sample's cell subset or site label describes: CD45RA+ positively selected. The receptors were gathered from a man aged 18 to 30 in good health. Some clones in this sample may be carry-over from other donors' samples.

The J gene is TRBJ2-2, the V gene TRBV10-3, with D perhaps given as TRBD1 or TRBD2 (5 bases each). Trimming left V 6 bases short and J 7 bases short, with 12 bases between. The germline gives CDR1 ENHRY, CDR2 SYGVKD. CDR3 length equals 13 residues. This CDR3 reads CAISPGASGELFF. CDR3 nucleotide sequence: TGTGCCATCAGCCCCGGGGCGAGCGGGGAGCTGTTTTTT.

The chain is built from TRBV1 and TRBJ2-6. TRBV1 is a recognized pseudogene. The CDR3 is 9 amino acids. The CDR3 DNA reads as TGCACCCGGGCCAACGTCCTGACTTTC. Residues: CTRANVLTF.

This sequence joins TRBV6-4 and TRBJ2-3; possible D gene TRBD2, 5 bases. CDR3 size: 10 residues. Germline values: CDR1 MRHNA, CDR2 SNTAGT. With 9 bases removed from V and 5 bases from J, the gap between germline ends came to 6 bases. In DNA, the CDR3 is TGTGCCAGTGCGGGAGATACGCAGTATTTT. This translates into CASAGDTQYF.

The chain links TRBV7-9 to TRBJ2-2; 8 bases map to TRBD2. Germline trimming cut 8 bases from V and 6 bases from J; bases unmatched to any gene: 17. The V gene's germline CDR1 is SEHNR and CDR2 FQNEAQ (reference sequence). This CDR3 has 17 amino acids. CDR3: CASRSGSQGLVPGELFF. CDR3 coding DNA: TGTGCCAGCCGGAGCGGGAGCCAGGGACTAGTTCCCGGGGAGCTGTTTTTT.

The CDR3 nucleotides read TGTGCCAGTACAGGGGAGGGAGGTTATGGCTACACCTTC. Its protein product is CASTGEGGYGYTF. The genes are TRBV6-1 and TRBJ1-2; 7 bases align to TRBD1. In germline, CDR1 is MNHNS, CDR2 SASEGT. This CDR3 contains 13 residues. V trimming: 9 bases; J trimming: 5 bases; junction bases outside the gene matches: 9.

The chain uses TRBV5-1 and TRBJ1-2, with D perhaps TRBD1 (5 bases). The CDR3 extends over 16 amino acids. The V gene's germline CDR1 is SGHRS and CDR2 YFSETQ. V was cut by 4 bases and J by 0 bases, with 16 bases left in between. The CDR3 is CASSLDNRIANYGYTF. The CDR3 nucleotides are TGCGCCAGCAGCCTGGACAACAGGATAGCTAACTATGGCTACACCTTC.

The chain combines TRBV9 with TRBJ2-7, with 8 bases that match TRBD1. V shed 4 bases, J shed 3 bases, and the junction held 6 bases outside the gene matches. Looked up from germline, CDR1 is SGDLS and CDR2 is YYNGEE. This CDR3 region has 14 residues. CDR3 loop: CASSHGQGDYEQYF. CDR3 in DNA: TGTGCCAGCAGCCATGGACAGGGCGACTACGAGCAGTACTTC.

The chain links TRBV6-1 to TRBJ1-2; 9 bases line up with TRBD1. Germline CDR1 reads MNHNS; CDR2 reads SASEGT. Unmatched junction bases numbered 5, after V lost 6 bases and J lost 3 bases. The CDR3 loop spans 14 amino acids. Written as DNA, the CDR3 is TGTGCCAGCAGGGACAGGGGACGGGACTATGGCTACACCTTC. Encoded protein: CASRDRGRDYGYTF.